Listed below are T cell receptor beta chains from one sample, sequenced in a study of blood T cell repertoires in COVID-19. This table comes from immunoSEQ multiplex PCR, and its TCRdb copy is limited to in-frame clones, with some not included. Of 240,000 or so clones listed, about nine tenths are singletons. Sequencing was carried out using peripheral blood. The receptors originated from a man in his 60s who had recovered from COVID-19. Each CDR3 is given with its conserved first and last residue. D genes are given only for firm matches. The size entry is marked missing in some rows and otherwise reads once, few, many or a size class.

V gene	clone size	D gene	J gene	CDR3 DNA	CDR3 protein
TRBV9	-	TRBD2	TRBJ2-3	TGTGCCAGCAGCGTAGCCGGGGGGGGTCAAGATACGCAGTATTTT	CASSVAGGGQDTQYF
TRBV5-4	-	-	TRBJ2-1	TGTGCCAGCAGCTTGGAGGGGATCAATGAGCAGTTCTTC	CASSLEGINEQFF
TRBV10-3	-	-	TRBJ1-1	TGTGCCATAGGGGGGGGGACGGCGCGACGAGCTTTCTTT	CAIGGGTARRAFF
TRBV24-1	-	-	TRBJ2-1	TGTGCCACCAGGACGGGTGAGCACAATGAGCAGTTCTTC	CATRTGEHNEQFF
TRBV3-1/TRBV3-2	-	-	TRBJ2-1	TGTGCCAGCAGCGGCGGGGCCCCGGGGGTCGAGCAGTTCTTC	CASSGGAPGVEQFF
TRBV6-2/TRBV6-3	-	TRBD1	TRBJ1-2	TGTGCCAGCAGCGGACAGGGATCCGGGAGCTATGGCTACACCTTC	CASSGQGSGSYGYTF
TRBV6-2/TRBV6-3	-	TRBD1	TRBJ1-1	TGTGCCAGCAGTTCCGGACAGGTCCTGAACACTGAAGCTTTCTTT	CASSSGQVLNTEAFF
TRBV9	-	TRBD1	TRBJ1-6	TGTGCCAGCAGCCCCCGGGGACAGTATAATTCACCCCTCCACTTT	CASSPRGQYNSPLHF
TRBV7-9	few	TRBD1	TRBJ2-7	TGTGCCAGCAGCTTGAGACAGGGACAGGAGCAGTACTTC	CASSLRQGQEQYF
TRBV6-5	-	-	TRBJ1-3	TGTGCCAGCAGCCCGGGGAGTGAGAACACCATATATTTT	CASSPGSENTIYF
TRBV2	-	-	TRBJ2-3	TGTGCCAGCAGTAACAGGGGCACAGATACGCAGTATTTT	CASSNRGTDTQYF
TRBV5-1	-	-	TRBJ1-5	TGCGCCAGCAGCTTCGACACCGATCAGCCCCAGCATTTT	CASSFDTDQPQHF
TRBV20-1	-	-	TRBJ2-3	TGCAGTGCTAGTGGGGGGCAGGGTACGCAGTATTTT	CSASGGQGTQYF
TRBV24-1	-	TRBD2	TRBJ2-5	TGTGCCACCAGTGATCCAGGGGGGACTAGCGGGGCCCAGTACTTC	CATSDPGGTSGAQYF